This T cell receptor beta chain appears in the sequencing data of a study of control samples from healthy donors and cancer patients. This CDR3 comprises 14 residues. V lost 8 bases to trimming and J lost 6 bases, with 19 bases between them. Germline-derived CDR1 and CDR2 are ENHRY and SYGVKD. Sequencing was performed with immunoSEQ multiplex PCR; in TCRdb, only in-frame clones are kept and a portion is missing. The sample has around 140,000 clones; roughly 90% are singletons. The source is a man aged 45 to 65 with head and neck cancer. The J gene is TRBJ1-1, the V gene TRBV10-3; no clear D. Sequences were obtained from PBMCs. CDR3 sequence (DNA): TGTGCCATCCAAGAGCCGGGCAAGAGCTCTGAAGCTTTCTTT. This codes for CAIQEPGKSSEAFF.